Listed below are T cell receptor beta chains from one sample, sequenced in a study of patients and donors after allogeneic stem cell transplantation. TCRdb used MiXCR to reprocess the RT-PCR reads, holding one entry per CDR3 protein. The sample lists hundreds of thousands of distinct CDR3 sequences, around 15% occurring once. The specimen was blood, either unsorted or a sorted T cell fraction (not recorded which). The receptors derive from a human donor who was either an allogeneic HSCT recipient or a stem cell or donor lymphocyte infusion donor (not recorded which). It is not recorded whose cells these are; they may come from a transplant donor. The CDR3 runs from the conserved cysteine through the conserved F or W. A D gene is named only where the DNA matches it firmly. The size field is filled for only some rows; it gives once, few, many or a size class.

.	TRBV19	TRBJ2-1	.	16	CASSIDKALFYNEQFF	TGTGCCAGTAGTATAGATAAGGCCCTTTTCTACAATGAGCAGTTCTTC
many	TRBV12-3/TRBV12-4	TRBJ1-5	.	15	CASSLRQSLGQPQHF	TGTGCCAGCAGTTTGCGGCAGAGCCTAGGTCAGCCCCAGCATTTT
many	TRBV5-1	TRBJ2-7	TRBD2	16	CASSLSGTSGRYEQYF	TGCGCCAGCAGCTTGTCCGGGACTAGCGGGAGGTACGAGCAGTACTTC
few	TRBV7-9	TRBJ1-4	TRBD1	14	CASSADRFNEKLFF	TGTGCCAGCAGCGCGGACAGGTTTAATGAAAAACTGTTTTTT
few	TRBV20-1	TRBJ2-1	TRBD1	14	CSAEDRSSYNEQFF	TGCAGTGCTGAGGACAGGAGCTCCTACAATGAGCAGTTCTTC
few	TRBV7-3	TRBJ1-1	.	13	CASSQQINTEAFF	TGTGCCAGCAGCCAACAGATTAACACTGAAGCTTTCTTT
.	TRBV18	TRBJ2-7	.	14	CASSPRADAYEQYF	TGTGCCAGCTCACCACGAGCGGATGCCTACGAGCAGTACTTC
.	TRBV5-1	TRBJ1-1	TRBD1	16	CASKRDHGTANTEAFF	TGCGCCAGCAAAAGGGATCACGGGACAGCGAACACTGAAGCTTTCTTT
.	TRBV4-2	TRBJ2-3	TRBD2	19	CASSPAGLAGLFSTDTQYF	TGTGCCAGCAGCCCCGCCGGACTAGCGGGGTTATTTAGCACAGATACGCAGTATTTT
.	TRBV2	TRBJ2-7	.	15	CASRTSGRLLYEQYF	TGTGCCAGCAGAACCTCCGGGCGATTACTCTACGAGCAGTACTTC
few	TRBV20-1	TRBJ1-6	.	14	CSARAYSGNSPLHF	TGCAGTGCTAGAGCCTACAGCGGCAATTCACCCCTCCACTTT
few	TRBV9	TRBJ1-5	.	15	CASSVEGGANQPQHF	TGTGCCAGCAGCGTAGAAGGGGGGGCCAATCAGCCCCAGCATTTT
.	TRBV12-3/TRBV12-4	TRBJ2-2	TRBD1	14	CASSPGQGFGELFF	TGTGCCAGCAGCCCGGGACAGGGGTTCGGGGAGCTGTTTTTT
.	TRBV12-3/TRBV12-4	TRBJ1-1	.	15	CASRLPGGGNTEAFF	TGTGCCAGCAGACTCCCTGGAGGGGGAAACACTGAAGCTTTCTTT
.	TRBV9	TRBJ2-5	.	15	CASSDGQRNQETQYF	TGTGCCAGCAGCGACGGGCAACGGAACCAAGAGACCCAGTACTTC
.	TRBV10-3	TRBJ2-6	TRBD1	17	CATRDRVTPSGANVLTF	TGTGCCACCAGGGACAGGGTGACCCCTTCTGGGGCCAACGTCCTGACTTTC